The 12 T cell receptor beta chains presented below share a single source sample, sequenced in a study of blood T cell repertoires in COVID-19. Produced via immunoSEQ multiplex PCR; TCRdb's table is partial and in-frame only. Among some 130,000 clones listed, 83% were seen once. Sequencing was done on a sample of PBMCs or T cells enriched from blood (not recorded which). These receptors all come from a man younger than 45 who had recovered from COVID-19.

The CDR3 protein is CASSSRAGTLYGYTF. The CDR3 DNA reads TGTGCCAGCAGTTCCCGGGCGGGGACCCTCTATGGCTACACCTTC. The genes are TRBV6-2 or TRBV6-3 and TRBJ1-2, with D possibly matching TRBD1 (5 bases). The CDR3 totals 15 residues. Germline values: CDR1 MNHEY, CDR2 SVGEGT. The V end lost 4 bases, the J end lost 4 bases, and 16 bases lay between the germline ends.

The V call is TRBV5-1, the J call TRBJ2-7; 9 bases match TRBD1. V shed 0 bases and J 4 bases; nucleotides not matched to a gene: 5. CDR1 is SGHRS, CDR2 YFSETQ, per germline. CDR3 size: 15 residues. The CDR3 reads CASSLDDRGKYEQYF. CDR3 sequence (DNA): TGCGCCAGCAGCTTGGATGACAGGGGGAAGTACGAGCAGTACTTC.

The gene calls are TRBV18 and TRBJ2-6; 8 bases fit TRBD2. The CDR3 covers 19 residues. CDR1 is KGHSH, CDR2 LQKENI, per germline. The ends lost 0 bases at V and 0 bases at J; junction bases unmatched: 7. This CDR3 is CASSPPGAGGYSGANVLTF. The CDR3 region has the DNA TGTGCCAGCTCACCACCTGGCGCGGGGGGTTACTCTGGGGCCAACGTCCTGACTTTC.

This sequence joins TRBV24-1 and TRBJ2-7; weak D call: TRBD1 (6 bases). The V gene's germline CDR1 is KGHDR and CDR2 SFDVKD. The CDR3 loop spans 15 amino acids. V lost 11 bases to trimming and J lost 2 bases, with 21 bases between them. CDR3 DNA sequence: TGTGCCAGCCAGACCCCCAAACAGGGCGCCTACGAGCAGTACTTC. It codes for CASQTPKQGAYEQYF.

The chain employs TRBV2 and TRBJ2-5; 9 bases match TRBD1. The CDR3 length is 14 residues. Per germline, CDR1 SNHLY and CDR2 FYNNEI. V lost 6 bases, J lost 1 base, and 3 bases stayed unmatched. The CDR3 nucleotides are TGTGCCAGCAGACAGGGGGCCCCCCAAGAGACCCAGTACTTC. This encodes CASRQGAPQETQYF. The whole variable domain, filled in from reference TRBV2 and TRBJ2-5, reads EPEVTQTPSHQVTQMGQEVILRCVPISNHLYFYWYRQILGQKVEFLVSFYNNEISEKSEIFDDQFSVERPDGSNFTLKIRSTKLEDSAMYFCASRQGAPQETQYFGPGTRLLVL.

This clone was observed a handful of times. This rearrangement joins TRBV6-5 to TRBJ1-3; no clear D. CDR3 length: 15 residues. The germline CDR1 and CDR2 sequences are MNHEY and SVGAGI. V shed 6 bases and J shed 0 bases, with 12 bases lying between them. This chain's CDR3 is CASRETNLSGNTIYF. The CDR3 DNA sequence: TGTGCCAGCAGGGAGACTAACCTCTCTGGAAACACCATATATTTT.

This chain uses TRBV28 with TRBJ2-5, with 7 bases matching TRBD2. Germline V lookup: CDR1 MDHEN, CDR2 SYDVKM. The CDR3 loop spans 13 amino acids. V was clipped by 5 bases and J by 4 bases; unmatched bases: 4. The CDR3 sequence: CASSQGEGETQYF. The CDR3 bases are TGTGCCAGCAGTCAAGGGGAGGGAGAGACCCAGTACTTC. Drawing the rest from reference TRBV28 and TRBJ2-5, the complete variable domain is DVKVTQSSRYLVKRTGEKVFLECVQDMDHENMFWYRQDPGLGLRLIYFSYDVKMKEKGDIPEGYSVSREKKERFSLILESASTNQTSMYLCASSQGEGETQYFGPGTRLLVL.

This clone was recorded many times. The chain has TRBV18 and TRBJ2-2; 10 bases align to TRBD1. Per the germline V gene, CDR1 is KGHSH and CDR2 is LQKENI. Losses at the gene ends were 2 bases for V and 7 bases for J; bases not matched to a gene: 7. The CDR3 runs 16 residues. The CDR3 protein is CASSPSRTGGHGELFF. The CDR3 DNA reads TGTGCCAGCTCACCATCAAGGACAGGGGGTCACGGGGAGCTGTTTTTT.

This sequence joins TRBV5-6 and TRBJ1-1, with D unresolved. Germline V gives CDR1 SGHDT, CDR2 YYEEEE. The CDR3 is 14 amino acids. Trimming shortened V by 0 bases and J by 6 bases, and 12 bases separated the two germline ends. CDR3 sequence: CASSLGLLGPEAFF. CDR3 coding DNA: TGTGCCAGCAGCTTGGGCCTTTTGGGCCCTGAAGCTTTCTTT.

J is TRBJ2-3 and V is TRBV28, with 7 bases matching TRBD1. The CDR3 is 14 amino acids. Losses at the gene ends were 4 bases for V and 5 bases for J; bases not matched to a gene: 6. The germline gives CDR1 MDHEN, CDR2 SYDVKM. This CDR3 is CASSSGQPKDTQYF. The CDR3 DNA sequence: TGTGCCAGCAGTTCGGGACAGCCTAAAGATACGCAGTATTTT.

This chain connects TRBV19 to TRBJ1-5; maybe TRBD1 (6 bases). This CDR3 region has 15 residues. V was shortened by 3 bases and J by 9 bases, with 18 bases between the two germline ends. Germline CDR1 reads LNHDA; CDR2 reads SQIVND (reference sequence). This CDR3 is CASSIPGGGPSPQHF. In DNA, the CDR3 is TGTGCCAGTAGTATTCCCGGGGGGGGGCCCTCGCCCCAGCATTTT.

The chain recombines TRBV6-6 with TRBJ2-7; perhaps TRBD1 as D (7 bases). In germline, CDR1 is MNHNY, CDR2 SVGAGI (reference sequence). V was clipped by 4 bases and J by 5 bases, with 21 bases between them. The CDR3 spans 16 residues. The CDR3 DNA reads TGTGCCAGCAGTTTTTCAAGACAGGGAGGTCACAACGAGCAGTACGTC. Its translation is CASSFSRQGGHNEQYV.